The 2 T cell receptor beta chains in this list originate from one sample, sequenced in a study of T cells in Graves' hyperthyroidism and ophthalmopathy. TCR beta CDR3 sequences were amplified from RNA transcripts. The TCR CDR3 was amplified in a first-round RT-PCR using the HTBI primer set. TCRdb re-derived calls from the multiplex PCR reads in MiXCR, one entry per CDR3 protein. Of 95,000 to 110,000 distinct CDR3 sequences listed, approximately 50% were seen once; the top ten hold roughly 24%. Material: blood. The source is a man in his forties with Graves' hyperthyroidism.

This clonotype was observed many times. The chain couples TRBV7-8 to TRBJ2-3; D may be TRBD2 (5 bases). The CDR3 is made up of 14 amino acids. Germline values: CDR1 SGHVS, CDR2 FQNEAQ. The V end lost 1 base, the J end lost 2 bases, and 7 bases lay between the germline ends. CDR3 sequence (DNA): TGTGCCAGCAGCTTAGGGCTAGCCACAGATACGCAGTATTTT. Its protein product is CASSLGLATDTQYF.

The V call is TRBV3-1, the J call TRBJ2-3; a weak D match, TRBD1 (6 bases). The germline V gene has CDR1 LGHDT and CDR2 YNNKEL (reference sequence). The germline V and J ends were trimmed by 1 base and 5 bases, with 13 bases remaining between them. The CDR3 consists of 15 residues. CDR3 loop: CASSQGTGRLDTQYF. The DNA of the CDR3 is TGTGCCAGCAGCCAAGGAACAGGGAGATTAGATACGCAGTATTTT.